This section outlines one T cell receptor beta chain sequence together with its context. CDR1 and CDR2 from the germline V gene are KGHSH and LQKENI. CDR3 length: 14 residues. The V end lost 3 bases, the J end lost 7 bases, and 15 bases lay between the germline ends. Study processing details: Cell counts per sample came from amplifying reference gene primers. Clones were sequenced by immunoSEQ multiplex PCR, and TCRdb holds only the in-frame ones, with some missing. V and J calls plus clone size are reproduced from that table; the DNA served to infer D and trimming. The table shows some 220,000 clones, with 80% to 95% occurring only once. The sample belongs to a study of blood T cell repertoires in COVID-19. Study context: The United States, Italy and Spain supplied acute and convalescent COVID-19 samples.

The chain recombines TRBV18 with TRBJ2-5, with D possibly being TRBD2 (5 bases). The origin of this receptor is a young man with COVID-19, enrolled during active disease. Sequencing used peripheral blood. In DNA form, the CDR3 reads TGTGCCAGCTCACCGCCTAGCAGTGACGTGACCCAGTACTTC. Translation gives CASSPPSSDVTQYF.